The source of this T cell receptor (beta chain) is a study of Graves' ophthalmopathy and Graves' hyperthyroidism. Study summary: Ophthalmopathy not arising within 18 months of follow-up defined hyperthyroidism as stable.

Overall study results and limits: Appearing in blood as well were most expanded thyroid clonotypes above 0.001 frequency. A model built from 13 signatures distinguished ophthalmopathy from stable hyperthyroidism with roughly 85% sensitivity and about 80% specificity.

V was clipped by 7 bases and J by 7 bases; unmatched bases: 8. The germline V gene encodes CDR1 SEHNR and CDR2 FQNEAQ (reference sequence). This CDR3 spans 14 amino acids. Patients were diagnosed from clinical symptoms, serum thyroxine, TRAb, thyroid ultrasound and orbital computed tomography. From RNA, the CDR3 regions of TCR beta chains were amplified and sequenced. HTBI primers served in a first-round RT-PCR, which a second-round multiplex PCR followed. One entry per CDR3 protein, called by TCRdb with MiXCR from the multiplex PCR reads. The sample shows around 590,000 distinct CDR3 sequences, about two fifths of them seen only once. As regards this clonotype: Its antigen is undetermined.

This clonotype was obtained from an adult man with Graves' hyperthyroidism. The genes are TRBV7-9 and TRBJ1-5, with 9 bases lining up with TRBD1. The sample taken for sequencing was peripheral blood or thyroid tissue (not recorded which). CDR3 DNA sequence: TGTGCCAGCACCAGGACAGGGGAAGGGCAGCCCCAGCATTTT. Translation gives CASTRTGEGQPQHF.